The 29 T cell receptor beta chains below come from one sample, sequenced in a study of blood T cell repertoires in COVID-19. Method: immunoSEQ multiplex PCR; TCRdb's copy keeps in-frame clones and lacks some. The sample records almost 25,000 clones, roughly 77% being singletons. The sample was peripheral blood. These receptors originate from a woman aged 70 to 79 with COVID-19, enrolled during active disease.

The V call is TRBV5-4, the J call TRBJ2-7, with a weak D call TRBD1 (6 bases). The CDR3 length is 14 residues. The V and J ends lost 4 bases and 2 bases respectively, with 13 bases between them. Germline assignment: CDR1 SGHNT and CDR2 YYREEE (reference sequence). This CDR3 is CASSDRDKPYEQYF. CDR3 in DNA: TGTGCCAGCAGCGACCGGGACAAGCCCTACGAGCAGTACTTC.

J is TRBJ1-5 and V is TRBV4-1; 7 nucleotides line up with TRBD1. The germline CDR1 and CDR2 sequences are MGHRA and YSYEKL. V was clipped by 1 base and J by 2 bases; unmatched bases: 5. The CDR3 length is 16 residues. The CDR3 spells CASSQGGGGGNQPQHF. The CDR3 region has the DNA TGCGCCAGCAGCCAAGGAGGGGGCGGCGGCAATCAGCCCCAGCATTTT.

The CDR3 reads CASSLRQGAPNEQYF. DNA of the CDR3: TGTGCCAGCAGCTTACGGCAGGGGGCTCCCAACGAGCAGTACTTC. The rearrangement joins TRBV7-2 to TRBJ2-7; 8 positions agree with TRBD1. The CDR3 is 15 residues long. The germline V gene encodes CDR1 SGHTA and CDR2 FQGNSA. Losses at the gene ends were 2 bases for V and 5 bases for J; bases not matched to a gene: 8. The full variable domain, its missing parts supplied by reference TRBV7-2 and TRBJ2-7, is GAGVSQSPSNKVTEKGKDVELRCDPISGHTALYWYRQSLGQGLEFLIYFQGNSAPDKSGLPSDRFSAERTGGSVSTLTIQRTQQEDSAVYLCASSLRQGAPNEQYFGPGTRLTVT.

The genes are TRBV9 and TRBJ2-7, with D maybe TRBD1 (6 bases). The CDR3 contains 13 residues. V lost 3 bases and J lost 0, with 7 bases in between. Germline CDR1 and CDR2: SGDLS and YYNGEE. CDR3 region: CASSADSSYEQYF. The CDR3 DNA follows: TGTGCCAGCAGCGCGGACAGCTCCTACGAGCAGTACTTC.

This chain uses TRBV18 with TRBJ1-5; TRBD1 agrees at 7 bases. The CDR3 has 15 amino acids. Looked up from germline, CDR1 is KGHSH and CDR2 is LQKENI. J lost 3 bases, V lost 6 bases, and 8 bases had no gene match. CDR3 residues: CASSPQQGDNQPQHF. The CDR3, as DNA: TGTGCCAGCTCCCCCCAGCAGGGGGACAATCAGCCCCAGCATTTT.

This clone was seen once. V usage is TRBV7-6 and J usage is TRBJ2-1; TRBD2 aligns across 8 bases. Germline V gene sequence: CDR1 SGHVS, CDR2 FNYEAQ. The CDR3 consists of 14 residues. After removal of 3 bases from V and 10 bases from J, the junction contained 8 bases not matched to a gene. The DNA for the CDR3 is TGTGCCAGCAGCTTGACTAGCGAAGGGGGGGAGCAGTTCTTC. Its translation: CASSLTSEGGEQFF.

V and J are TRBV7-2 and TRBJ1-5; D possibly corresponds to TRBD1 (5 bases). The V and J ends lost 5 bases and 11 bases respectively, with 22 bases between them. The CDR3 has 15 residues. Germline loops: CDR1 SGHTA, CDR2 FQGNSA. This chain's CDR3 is CASSPMGGPGEAQHF. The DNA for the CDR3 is TGTGCCAGCAGCCCGATGGGCGGTCCGGGGGAAGCCCAGCATTTT.

The CDR3 loop is CATSGHGPGGYTF. CDR3 bases: TGTGCCACCTCGGGACACGGACCCGGCGGCTACACCTTC. V is TRBV6-6 and J is TRBJ1-2; D perhaps matches TRBD1 (6 bases). Trimming left V 10 bases short and J 8 bases short, with 20 bases between. CDR3 size: 13 residues. CDR1 is MNHNY, CDR2 SVGAGI, per germline (reference sequence).

The CDR3 nucleotides are TGTGCCAGCAGCTCGACCCTCGGGGGGACCCAGTACTTC. It specifies CASSSTLGGTQYF. This sequence joins TRBV11-3 and TRBJ2-5; perhaps TRBD2 as D (6 bases). V was clipped by 4 bases and J by 7 bases, with 13 bases between them. CDR3 length equals 13 residues. Germline V gene lookup returns CDR1 SGHNT and CDR2 YENEEA.

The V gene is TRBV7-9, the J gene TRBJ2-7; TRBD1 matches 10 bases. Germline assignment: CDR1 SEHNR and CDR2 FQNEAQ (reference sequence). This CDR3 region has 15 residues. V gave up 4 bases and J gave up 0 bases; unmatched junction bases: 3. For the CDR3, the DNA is TGTGCCAGCAGCTACGGGACAGGGGCCTCCTACGAGCAGTACTTC. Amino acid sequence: CASSYGTGASYEQYF. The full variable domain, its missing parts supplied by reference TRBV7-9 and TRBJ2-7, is DTGVSQNPRHKITKRGQNVTFRCDPISEHNRLYWYRQTLGQGPEFLTYFQNEAQLEKSRLLSDRFSAERPKGSFSTLEIQRTEQGDSAMYLCASSYGTGASYEQYFGPGTRLTVT.

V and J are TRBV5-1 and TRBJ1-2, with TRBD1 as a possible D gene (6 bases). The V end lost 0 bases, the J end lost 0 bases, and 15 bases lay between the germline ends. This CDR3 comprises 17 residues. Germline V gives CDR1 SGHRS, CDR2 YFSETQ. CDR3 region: CASSLEGRRDTNYGYTF. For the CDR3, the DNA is TGCGCCAGCAGCTTGGAGGGTCGTCGGGACACTAACTATGGCTACACCTTC.

Here the CDR3 DNA reads TGCGCCAGCAGCTCTTCCGCGAGTCCTGGAAACACCATATATTTT. Its translation: CASSSSASPGNTIYF. The chain recombines TRBV5-1 with TRBJ1-3, with D unclear. This CDR3 contains 15 residues. Per the germline V gene, CDR1 is SGHRS and CDR2 is YFSETQ. The ends were cut back, 3 bases at V and 2 bases at J, with 12 bases in the middle. The full variable domain, completed using reference TRBV5-1 and TRBJ1-3, is KAGVTQTPRYLIKTRGQQVTLSCSPISGHRSVSWYQQTPGQGLQFLFEYFSETQRNKGNFPGRFSGRQFSNSRSEMNVSTLELGDSALYLCASSSSASPGNTIYFGEGSWLTVV.

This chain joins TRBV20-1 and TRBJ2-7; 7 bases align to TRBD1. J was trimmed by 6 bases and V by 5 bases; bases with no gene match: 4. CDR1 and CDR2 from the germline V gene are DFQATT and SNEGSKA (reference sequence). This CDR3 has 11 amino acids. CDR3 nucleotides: TGCAGTGCTGAGGGGGCCAGCGAGCAGTACTTC. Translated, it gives CSAEGASEQYF.

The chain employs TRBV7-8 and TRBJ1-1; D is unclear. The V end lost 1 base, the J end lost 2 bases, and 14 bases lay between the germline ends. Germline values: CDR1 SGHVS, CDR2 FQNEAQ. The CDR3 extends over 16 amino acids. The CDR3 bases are TGTGCCAGCAGCTTAGGCCGTGGGTCGGGAAACACTGAAGCTTTCTTT. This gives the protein CASSLGRGSGNTEAFF.

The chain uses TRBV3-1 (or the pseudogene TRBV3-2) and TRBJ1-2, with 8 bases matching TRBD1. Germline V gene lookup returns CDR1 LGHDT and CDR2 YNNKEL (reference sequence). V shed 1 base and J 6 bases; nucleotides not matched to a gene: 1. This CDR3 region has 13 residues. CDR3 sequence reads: CASSQGTGNGYTF. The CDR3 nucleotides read TGTGCCAGCAGCCAAGGGACAGGGAATGGCTACACCTTC.

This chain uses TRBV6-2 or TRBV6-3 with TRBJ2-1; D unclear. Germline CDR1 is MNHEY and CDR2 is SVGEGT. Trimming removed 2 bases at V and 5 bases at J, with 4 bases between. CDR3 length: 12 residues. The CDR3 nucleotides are TGTGCCAGCAGTTACGTAAACAATGAGCAGTTCTTC. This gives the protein CASSYVNNEQFF.

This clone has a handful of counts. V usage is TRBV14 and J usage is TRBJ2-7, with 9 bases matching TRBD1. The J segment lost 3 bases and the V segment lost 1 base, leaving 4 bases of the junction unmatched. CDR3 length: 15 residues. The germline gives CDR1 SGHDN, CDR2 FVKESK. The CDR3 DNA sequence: TGTGCCAGCAGCCAAGCCGGGACAGGGAGCTACGAGCAGTACGTC. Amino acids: CASSQAGTGSYEQYV.

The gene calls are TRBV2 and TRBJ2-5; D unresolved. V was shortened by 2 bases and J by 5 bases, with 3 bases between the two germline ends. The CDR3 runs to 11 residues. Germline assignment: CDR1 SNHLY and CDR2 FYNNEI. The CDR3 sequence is CASSESETQYF. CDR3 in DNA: TGTGCCAGCAGTGAATCTGAGACCCAGTACTTC.

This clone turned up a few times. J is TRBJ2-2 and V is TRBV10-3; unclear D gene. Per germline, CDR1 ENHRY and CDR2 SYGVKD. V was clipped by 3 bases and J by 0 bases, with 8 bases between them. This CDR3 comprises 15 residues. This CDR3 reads CAISDRLPNTGELFF. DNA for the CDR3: TGTGCCATCAGTGACCGACTTCCGAACACCGGGGAGCTGTTTTTT.

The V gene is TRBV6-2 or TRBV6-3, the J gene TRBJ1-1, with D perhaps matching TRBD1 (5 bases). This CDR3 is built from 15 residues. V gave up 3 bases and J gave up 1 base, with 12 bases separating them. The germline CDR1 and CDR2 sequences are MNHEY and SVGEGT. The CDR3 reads CASSYGWQGNTEAFF. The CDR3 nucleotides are TGTGCCAGCAGTTATGGTTGGCAGGGGAACACTGAAGCTTTCTTT.

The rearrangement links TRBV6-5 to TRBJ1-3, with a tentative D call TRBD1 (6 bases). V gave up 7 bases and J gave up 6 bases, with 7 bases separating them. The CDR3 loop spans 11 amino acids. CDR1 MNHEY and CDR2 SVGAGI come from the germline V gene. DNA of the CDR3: TGTGCCAGCAAGGGGGAAAACACCATATATTTT. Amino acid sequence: CASKGENTIYF.

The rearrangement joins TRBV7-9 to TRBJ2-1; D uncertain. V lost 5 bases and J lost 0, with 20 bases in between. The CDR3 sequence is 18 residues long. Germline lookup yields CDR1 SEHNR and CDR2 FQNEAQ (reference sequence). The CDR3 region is CASSPGPASWSSYNEQFF. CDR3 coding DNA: TGTGCCAGCAGCCCTGGCCCGGCTAGTTGGAGCTCCTACAATGAGCAGTTCTTC.

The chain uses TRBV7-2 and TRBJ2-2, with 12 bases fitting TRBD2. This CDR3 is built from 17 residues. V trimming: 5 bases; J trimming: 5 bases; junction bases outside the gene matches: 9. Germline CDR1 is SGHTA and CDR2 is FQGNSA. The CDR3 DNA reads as TGTGCCAGCAGCCGCCAACCGGGACTAGCGGGTACCGGGGAGCTGTTTTTT. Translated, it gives CASSRQPGLAGTGELFF.

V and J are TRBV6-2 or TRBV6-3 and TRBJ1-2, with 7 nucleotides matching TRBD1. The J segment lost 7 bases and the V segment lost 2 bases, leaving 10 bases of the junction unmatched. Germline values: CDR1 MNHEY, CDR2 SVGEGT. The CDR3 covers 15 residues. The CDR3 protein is CASSYRSPGGLGYTF. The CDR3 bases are TGTGCCAGCAGTTACCGATCGCCAGGGGGACTTGGCTACACCTTC.

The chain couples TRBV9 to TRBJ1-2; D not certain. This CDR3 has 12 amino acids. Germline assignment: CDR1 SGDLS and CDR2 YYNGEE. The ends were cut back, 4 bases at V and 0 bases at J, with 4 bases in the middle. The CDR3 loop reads CASSPSNYGYTF. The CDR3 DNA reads TGTGCCAGCAGCCCTTCTAACTATGGCTACACCTTC.

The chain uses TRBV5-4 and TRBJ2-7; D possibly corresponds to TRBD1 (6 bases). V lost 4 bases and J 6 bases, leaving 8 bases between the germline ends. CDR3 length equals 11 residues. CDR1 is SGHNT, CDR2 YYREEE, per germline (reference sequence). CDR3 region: CASSRGFEQYF. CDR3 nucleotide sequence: TGTGCCAGCAGCAGGGGGTTCGAGCAGTACTTC.

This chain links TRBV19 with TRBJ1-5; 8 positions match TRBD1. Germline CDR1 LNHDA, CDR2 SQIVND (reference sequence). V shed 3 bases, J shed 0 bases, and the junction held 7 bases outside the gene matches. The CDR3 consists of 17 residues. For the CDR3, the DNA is TGTGCCAGTAGTATCGGACAGGGAGGGATTAGCAATCAGCCCCAGCATTTT. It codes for CASSIGQGGISNQPQHF.

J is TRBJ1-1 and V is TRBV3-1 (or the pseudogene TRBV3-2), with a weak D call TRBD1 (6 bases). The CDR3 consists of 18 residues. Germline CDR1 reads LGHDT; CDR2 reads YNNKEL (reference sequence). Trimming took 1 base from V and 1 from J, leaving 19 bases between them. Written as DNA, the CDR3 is TGTGCCAGCAGCCAAGTTGTATCCGGGACAAGACAGAACACTGAAGCTTTCTTT. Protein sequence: CASSQVVSGTRQNTEAFF.

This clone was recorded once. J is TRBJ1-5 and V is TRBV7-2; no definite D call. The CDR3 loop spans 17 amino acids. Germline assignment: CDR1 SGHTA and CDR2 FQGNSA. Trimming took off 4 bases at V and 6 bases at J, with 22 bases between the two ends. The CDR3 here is CASSSTLDAGEGQPQHF. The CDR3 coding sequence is TGTGCCAGCAGCTCTACATTAGATGCCGGGGAGGGTCAGCCCCAGCATTTT.